These 21 T cell receptor beta chains share one sample of origin, sequenced in a study of blood T cell repertoires in COVID-19. Profiled with immunoSEQ multiplex PCR; TCRdb holds only in-frame clones, not every one. The profile shows more than 45,000 clones, over 80% of them singletons. Sequencing input: peripheral blood. The receptors derive from a man in his 60s with acute or convalescent COVID-19.

The J gene is TRBJ2-2, the V gene TRBV7-2; a weak D match, TRBD1 (6 bases). This CDR3 is 17 amino acids long. Germline V lookup: CDR1 SGHTA, CDR2 FQGNSA. Trimming took 0 bases from V and 5 from J, leaving 16 bases between them. The CDR3 sequence is CASSLAPGQDTTGELFF. The DNA for the CDR3 is TGTGCCAGCAGCTTAGCGCCGGGACAAGATACGACCGGGGAGCTGTTTTTT.

CDR3: CASSPPGQGPGELFF. The CDR3 nucleotides are TGTGCCAGCAGCCCCCCGGGACAGGGTCCCGGGGAGCTGTTTTTT. The chain employs TRBV7-9 and TRBJ2-2, with 9 bases identical to TRBD1. The CDR3 spans 15 residues. The ends lost 5 bases at V and 6 bases at J; junction bases unmatched: 7. Germline V CDR1 and CDR2: SEHNR, FQNEAQ (reference sequence).

V usage is TRBV19 and J usage is TRBJ2-1, with D hard to call. The germline gives CDR1 LNHDA, CDR2 SQIVND (reference sequence). The CDR3 loop spans 14 amino acids. The V gene lost 5 bases and the J gene lost 7 bases, with 15 bases spanning the gap. The CDR3 DNA reads as TGTGCCAGTAGTGTTTTCGAGGAGATGAATGAGCAGTTCTTC. Residues: CASSVFEEMNEQFF.

The chain joins TRBV10-3 to TRBJ2-2, with 10 bases aligning to TRBD2. Germline lookup yields CDR1 ENHRY and CDR2 SYGVKD. The CDR3 is 17 residues long. V lost 2 bases and J lost 6; bases outside the gene matches: 9. CDR3: CAISETSSGRQSGELFF. The DNA for the CDR3 is TGTGCCATCAGTGAGACTTCTAGCGGGAGACAATCCGGGGAGCTGTTTTTT.

The V and J genes are TRBV5-4 and TRBJ2-1; D is undetermined. The CDR3 has 14 amino acids. V lost 7 bases and J 9 bases, leaving 20 bases between the germline ends. Germline V gene data show CDR1 as SGHNT and CDR2 as YYREEE (reference sequence). CDR3 in amino acids: CASLMSPGTGEQFF. In DNA, the CDR3 is TGTGCCAGCCTTATGTCCCCAGGTACCGGTGAGCAGTTCTTC.

This clone was detected once. The genes are TRBV20-1 and TRBJ1-4; unclear D gene. The V gene's germline CDR1 is DFQATT and CDR2 SNEGSKA (reference sequence). V dropped 3 bases and J dropped 5 bases, with 10 bases sitting between them. The CDR3 is 13 residues long. The CDR3 DNA reads as TGCAGTGCTAGTCTACAGAACAATGAAAAACTGTTTTTT. It yields the protein CSASLQNNEKLFF.

The J gene is TRBJ2-3, the V gene TRBV11-2, with TRBD2 identical over 7 bases. The CDR3 spans 17 residues. Germline values: CDR1 SGHAT, CDR2 FQNNGV. J gave up 3 bases and V 3 bases, and 12 bases lay outside the gene matches. CDR3 sequence: CASSLRPGGSGTDTQYF. CDR3 DNA sequence: TGTGCCAGCAGCTTGCGGCCTGGCGGGAGTGGGACAGATACGCAGTATTTT.

The chain is built from TRBV5-1 and TRBJ1-4; 10 nucleotides align to TRBD1. CDR3 size: 14 residues. Germline assignment: CDR1 SGHRS and CDR2 YFSETQ. The V gene end was trimmed by 4 bases and the J gene end by 5 bases; junction bases not matched to a gene: 2. The CDR3 DNA reads TGCGCCAGCAGCGCGGGACAGGGGAATGAAAAACTGTTTTTT. Translating it yields CASSAGQGNEKLFF. Full variable domain (missing parts from reference TRBV5-1 and TRBJ1-4): KAGVTQTPRYLIKTRGQQVTLSCSPISGHRSVSWYQQTPGQGLQFLFEYFSETQRNKGNFPGRFSGRQFSNSRSEMNVSTLELGDSALYLCASSAGQGNEKLFFGSGTQLSVL.

The chain combines TRBV28 with TRBJ1-6; TRBD1 is a possible D gene (6 bases). The CDR3 has 15 amino acids. Germline V gene data show CDR1 as MDHEN and CDR2 as SYDVKM. V lost 6 bases, J lost 8 bases, and 17 bases lay in between. CDR3 in amino acids: CASSSPRGYYSPLHF. CDR3 DNA: TGTGCCAGCAGCTCACCAAGGGGGTACTATTCACCCCTCCACTTT. Looking up the rest from reference TRBV28 and TRBJ1-6 gives the full variable domain: DVKVTQSSRYLVKRTGEKVFLECVQDMDHENMFWYRQDPGLGLRLIYFSYDVKMKEKGDIPEGYSVSREKKERFSLILESASTNQTSMYLCASSSPRGYYSPLHFGNGTRLTVT.

The rearrangement links TRBV6-5 to TRBJ1-1; tentative D call: TRBD1 (6 bases). The germline V gene encodes CDR1 MNHEY and CDR2 SVGAGI. CDR3 length: 13 residues. V shed 7 bases and J shed 10 bases, with 19 bases lying between them. The CDR3 coding sequence is TGTGCCAGCACCCCGGAGGGGGGGCGCGGAGCTTTCTTT. Translated: CASTPEGGRGAFF.

The rearrangement uses TRBV5-1 and TRBJ1-2; no clear D. Germline lookup yields CDR1 SGHRS and CDR2 YFSETQ. There are 14 residues in the CDR3. The V end was cut by 0 bases, the J end by 4 bases, with 10 bases between. CDR3 sequence reads: CASSLDGGGYGYTF. The CDR3, as DNA: TGCGCCAGCAGCTTGGATGGCGGCGGCTATGGCTACACCTTC.

The chain recombines TRBV7-6 with TRBJ2-1; TRBD2 might be the D (7 bases). Germline lookup yields CDR1 SGHVS and CDR2 FNYEAQ. The CDR3 length is 16 residues. The V end was cut by 1 base, the J end by 7 bases, with 17 bases between. CDR3 coding DNA: TGTGCCAGCAGCTTAGAGGTAGGGGGGAGGGAGAATGAGCAGTTCTTC. Translating gives CASSLEVGGRENEQFF.

V usage is TRBV4-3 and J usage is TRBJ2-7, with D perhaps matching TRBD2 (5 bases). The germline V and J ends were trimmed by 0 bases and 6 bases, with 12 bases remaining between them. Germline values: CDR1 LGHNA, CDR2 YSLEER. The CDR3 is 14 amino acids. CDR3 sequence (DNA): TGCGCCAGCAGCCAAGACCGGTTCCGGGGCGAGCAGTACTTC. It encodes CASSQDRFRGEQYF.

This chain uses TRBV27 with TRBJ2-1; 7 nucleotides match TRBD2. CDR3 size: 15 residues. Trimming took 8 bases from V and 8 from J; bases not matched to a gene: 15. Germline CDR1 reads MNHEY; CDR2 reads SMNVEV (reference sequence). CDR3 protein: CASRRLGLRGDEQFF. DNA of the CDR3: TGTGCCAGCCGCCGACTGGGACTACGGGGGGATGAGCAGTTCTTC.

With regard to this clone: The germline gene is not matched at one end of the junction; a read error may be the cause. The CDR3 nucleotides read TGCGCTAGCAGCCCTAGGACAGCTGGTAACATTCAGTACTTC. Translation gives CASSPRTAGNIQYF. J is TRBJ2-4 and V is TRBV5-1; a possible D gene is TRBD1 (6 bases). The germline V gene has CDR1 SGHRS and CDR2 YFSETQ. CDR3 length equals 14 residues.

The chain combines TRBV29-1 with TRBJ1-2, with 7 bases lining up with TRBD1. Per the germline V gene, CDR1 is SQVTM and CDR2 is ANQGSEA. The CDR3 consists of 13 residues. V lost 4 bases to trimming and J lost 3 bases; unmatched junction nucleotides: 5. CDR3: CSVGQGRDYGYTF. The CDR3 DNA reads as TGCAGCGTTGGACAGGGAAGGGACTATGGCTACACCTTC.

V gene TRBV19 combines with J gene TRBJ2-1, with 7 nucleotides matching TRBD1. CDR1 LNHDA and CDR2 SQIVND come from the germline V gene (reference sequence). Trimming at V came to 3 bases and at J to 4 bases, leaving 9 bases not matched to a gene. The CDR3 consists of 16 residues. CDR3 nucleotides: TGTGCCAGTAGTATTGTCGGGGACAGAGGATACAATGAGCAGTTCTTC. Protein product: CASSIVGDRGYNEQFF.

This clone was seen only a few times. This chain connects TRBV19 to TRBJ2-3, with 10 bases lining up with TRBD1. Germline CDR1 reads LNHDA; CDR2 reads SQIVND (reference sequence). This CDR3 is 16 amino acids long. V lost 6 bases, J lost 5 bases, and 11 bases stayed unmatched. The CDR3 DNA sequence: TGTGCCAGTAGCTCTATGGACAGGGGGGTTCGAGATACGCAGTATTTT. Its protein is CASSSMDRGVRDTQYF.

The J gene is TRBJ1-1, the V gene TRBV19, with 8 nucleotides matching TRBD1. The CDR3 runs to 17 residues. The V gene's germline CDR1 is LNHDA and CDR2 SQIVND (reference sequence). The junction had 13 bases not matched to a gene; V was cut back by 7 bases and J by 0 bases. The CDR3 spells CASTTTGVSGMNTEAFF. The DNA of the CDR3 is TGTGCCAGTACCACGACAGGGGTCTCGGGTATGAACACTGAAGCTTTCTTT.

The chain has TRBV3-1 (or the pseudogene TRBV3-2) and TRBJ2-1; 7 bases map to TRBD2. CDR3 length: 15 residues. Germline V gene data show CDR1 as LGHDT and CDR2 as YNNKEL (reference sequence). Trimming at V came to 4 bases and at J to 0 bases, leaving 3 bases not matched to a gene. CDR3 coding DNA: TGTGCCAGCAGCCCCGGGAGGAGCTCCTACAATGAGCAGTTCTTC. Its protein product is CASSPGRSSYNEQFF.

This chain uses TRBV30 with TRBJ2-3; D unclear. CDR3 length equals 13 residues. Germline CDR1 and CDR2: GTSNPN and SVGIG (reference sequence). The V and J ends lost 0 bases and 4 bases respectively, with 8 bases between them. Here the CDR3 reads CAWSVRSADTQYF. The CDR3 nucleotides are TGTGCCTGGAGTGTACGGAGTGCAGATACGCAGTATTTT.